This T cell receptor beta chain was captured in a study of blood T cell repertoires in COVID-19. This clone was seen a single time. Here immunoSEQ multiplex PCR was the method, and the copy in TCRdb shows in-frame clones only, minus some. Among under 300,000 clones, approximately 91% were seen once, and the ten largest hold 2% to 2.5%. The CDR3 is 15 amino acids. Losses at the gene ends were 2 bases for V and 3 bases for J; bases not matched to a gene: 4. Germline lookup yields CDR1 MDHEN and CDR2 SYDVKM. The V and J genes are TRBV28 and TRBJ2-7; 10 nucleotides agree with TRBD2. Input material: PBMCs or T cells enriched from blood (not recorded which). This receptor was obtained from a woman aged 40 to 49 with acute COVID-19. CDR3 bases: TGTGCCAGCAGTTTAGGGACTAGCGCCTTCTACGAGCAGTACTTC. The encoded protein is CASSLGTSAFYEQYF.